The clone carrying this TCR beta chain came up many times. This sample stems from a study of early T cells in non-severe SARS-CoV-2 infection. From the 5' RACE reads, TCRdb called clonotypes with MiXCR, one entry per CDR3 protein. The sample contains tens of thousands of distinct CDR3 sequences, 9.5% to 15% of which appear only once. CDR3 size: 15 residues. The V end lost 3 bases, the J end lost 6 bases, and 17 bases lay between the germline ends. CDR1 is KGHSH and CDR2 is LQKENI in the germline V gene. This chain joins TRBV18 and TRBJ1-2; tentative D call: TRBD1 (5 bases). The specimen comprised whole blood, sampled at baseline. The TCR originated in an adult who was a healthcare worker with PCR-confirmed SARS-CoV-2 infection or an uninfected control (not recorded which). This chain's CDR3 is CASSPLVADNDGYTF. CDR3 in DNA: TGTGCCAGCTCACCGTTAGTCGCGGACAACGATGGCTACACCTTC.